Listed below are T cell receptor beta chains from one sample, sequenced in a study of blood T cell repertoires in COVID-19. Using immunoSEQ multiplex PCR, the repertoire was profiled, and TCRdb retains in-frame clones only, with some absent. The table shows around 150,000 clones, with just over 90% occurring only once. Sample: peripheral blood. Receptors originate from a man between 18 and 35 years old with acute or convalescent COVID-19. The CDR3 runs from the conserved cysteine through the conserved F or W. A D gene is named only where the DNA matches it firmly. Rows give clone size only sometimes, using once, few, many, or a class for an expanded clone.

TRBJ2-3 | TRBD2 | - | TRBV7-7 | CASSLGLAGTDTQYF | TGTGCCAGCAGCCTGGGACTAGCAGGCACAGATACGCAGTATTTT
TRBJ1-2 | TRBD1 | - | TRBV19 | CASNPPGQGVDGYTF | TGTGCCAGTAACCCTCCGGGACAGGGGGTGGATGGCTACACCTTC
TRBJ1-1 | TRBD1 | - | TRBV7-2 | CASSLDGTGNTEAFF | TGTGCCAGCAGCTTAGATGGGACAGGGAACACTGAAGCTTTCTTT
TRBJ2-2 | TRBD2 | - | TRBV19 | CASSIRPAGAHGELFF | TGTGCCAGTAGTATAAGGCCAGCGGGGGCCCACGGGGAGCTGTTTTTT
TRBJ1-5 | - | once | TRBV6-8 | CASSIDRTALNQPQHF | TGTGCCAGCAGCATTGATCGGACAGCTCTCAATCAGCCCCAGCATTTT
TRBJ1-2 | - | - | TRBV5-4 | CASSYPDRLNYGYTF | TGTGCCAGCAGCTACCCCGACAGGCTTAACTATGGCTACACCTTC
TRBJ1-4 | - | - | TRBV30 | CAWSEQNEKLFF | TGTGCCTGGAGTGAACAGAATGAAAAACTGTTTTTT
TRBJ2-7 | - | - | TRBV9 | CASSQSGAQLLYEQYF | TGTGCCAGCAGCCAATCAGGGGCGCAGCTCCTCTACGAGCAGTACTTC
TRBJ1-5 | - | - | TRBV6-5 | CASSYSRQGSQPQHF | TGTGCCAGCAGTTACTCCCGACAAGGGAGTCAGCCCCAGCATTTT
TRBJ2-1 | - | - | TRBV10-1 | CASSEPYNEQFF | TGCGCCAGCAGTGAGCCGTACAATGAGCAGTTCTTC
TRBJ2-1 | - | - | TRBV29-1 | CSVDLADEQFF | TGCAGCGTTGATCTGGCGGATGAGCAGTTCTTC
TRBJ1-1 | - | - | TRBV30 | CAWSPGGRGTEAFF | TGTGCCTGGAGTCCCGGCGGGAGAGGCACTGAAGCTTTCTTT
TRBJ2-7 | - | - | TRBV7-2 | CASSPGAYEQYF | TGTGCCAGCAGCCCGGGGGCCTACGAGCAGTACTTC
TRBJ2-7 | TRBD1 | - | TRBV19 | CASSTGQGRWDEQYF | TGTGCCAGTAGTACCGGACAGGGACGCTGGGACGAGCAGTACTTC
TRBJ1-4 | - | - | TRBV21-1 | CASSKSSRGNGNEKLFF | TGTGCCAGCAGCAAAAGTTCCCGGGGTAACGGTAATGAAAAACTGTTTTTT
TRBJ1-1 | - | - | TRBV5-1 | CASCLFGTVNTEAFF | TGCGCCAGCTGCCTTTTTGGAACAGTGAACACTGAAGCTTTCTTT
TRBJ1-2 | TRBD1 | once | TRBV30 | CAWSVQGALSGYTF | TGTGCCTGGAGTGTCCAGGGGGCGCTAAGCGGCTACACCTTC
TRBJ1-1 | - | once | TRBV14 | CASSQRLPGSNTEAFF | TGTGCCAGCAGCCAACGTCTCCCCGGGTCAAACACTGAAGCTTTCTTT
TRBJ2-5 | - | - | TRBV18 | CASSPPGETQYF | TGTGCCAGCTCACCACCCGGGGAGACCCAGTACTTC
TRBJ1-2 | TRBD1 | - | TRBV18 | CASSQGTGAQGYTF | TGTGCCAGCTCCCAGGGGACAGGGGCCCAGGGCTACACCTTC
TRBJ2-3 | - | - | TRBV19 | CASSMSGEAQYF | TGTGCCAGTAGTATGTCTGGCGAGGCGCAGTATTTT
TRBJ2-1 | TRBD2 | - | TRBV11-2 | CASSFRAGGSYNEQFF | TGTGCCAGCAGCTTTCGAGCGGGGGGATCCTACAATGAGCAGTTCTTC
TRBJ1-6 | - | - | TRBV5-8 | CASSLETRFSYNSPLHF | TGTGCCAGCAGCTTGGAGACGCGGTTCTCCTATAATTCACCCCTCCACTTT